The next 32 T cell receptor beta chains were all read from a single sample in a study of shared clonotypes between healthy human individuals. The table came from immunoSEQ multiplex PCR; TCRdb's copy has only in-frame clones and leaves some out. The table includes roughly 2.6 million clones, 90% to 95% detected once. The specimen sequenced was naive CD4+ T cells sorted from blood. Subset here: CD45RA+ positively selected. Source of these receptors: a man aged 18-30 years in good health.

This clone was detected once. This chain connects TRBV6-1 to TRBJ1-6, with D maybe TRBD1 (5 bases). Trimming removed 11 bases from V and 6 bases from J, with 14 bases in between. The CDR3 is made up of 13 amino acids. The V gene's germline CDR1 is MNHNS and CDR2 SASEGT. The CDR3: CAGTYTPNSPLHF. The CDR3 DNA sequence: TGTGCCGGGACCTACACCCCTAATTCACCCCTCCACTTT.

V gene TRBV6-1 combines with J gene TRBJ2-3; 11 bases are shared with TRBD2. The CDR3 totals 16 residues. J lost 2 bases, V lost 6 bases, and 7 bases had no gene match. Germline values: CDR1 MNHNS, CDR2 SASEGT. DNA for the CDR3: TGTGCCAGCAGCGAACTAGCGGGGGCCGCCACAGATACGCAGTATTTT. Translating gives CASSELAGAATDTQYF.

This chain uses TRBV5-4 with TRBJ1-4; D gene uncertain. The CDR3 covers 14 residues. Trimming cost V 5 bases and J 0 bases, with 8 bases left between them. CDR1 is SGHNT, CDR2 YYREEE, per germline (reference sequence). CDR3 region: CASRPDPTNEKLFF. In nucleotides, the CDR3 is TGTGCCAGCAGGCCAGATCCAACTAATGAAAAACTGTTTTTT.

The gene calls are TRBV19 and TRBJ2-1, with 11 nucleotides matching TRBD1. The CDR3 spans 16 residues. Trimming took 5 bases from V and 1 from J; bases not matched to a gene: 4. Germline values: CDR1 LNHDA, CDR2 SQIVND (reference sequence). CDR3 sequence: CASSSGDRGSYNEQFF. The CDR3, as DNA: TGTGCCAGTAGTTCAGGGGACAGGGGGTCCTACAATGAGCAGTTCTTC.

This clone occurred once. This chain links TRBV6-5 with TRBJ1-1, with a weak D call TRBD1 (6 bases). V shed 4 bases and J shed 0 bases, with 12 bases lying between them. Germline CDR1 is MNHEY and CDR2 is SVGAGI. The CDR3 loop spans 15 amino acids. CDR3 protein: CASSSSDRMNTEAFF. In nucleotides, the CDR3 is TGTGCCAGCAGTTCATCCGACAGGATGAACACTGAAGCTTTCTTT.

Of note for this clone: Distinct nucleotide sequences in the sample also encode this CDR3. J is TRBJ2-5 and V is TRBV18; 11 bases are a match to TRBD2. Germline assignment: CDR1 KGHSH and CDR2 LQKENI. The junction had 2 bases not matched to a gene; V was cut back by 6 bases and J by 2 bases. This CDR3 spans 14 amino acids. Written as DNA, the CDR3 is TGTGCCAGCTCGGGACTAGCGGATCAAGAGACCCAGTACTTC. Encoded protein: CASSGLADQETQYF. Drawing the rest from reference TRBV18 and TRBJ2-5, the complete variable domain is NAGVMQNPRHLVRRRGQEARLRCSPMKGHSHVYWYRQLPEEGLKFMVYLQKENIIDESGMPKERFSAEFPKEGPSILRIQQVVRGDSAAYFCASSGLADQETQYFGPGTRLLVL.

Points on this clone: Other DNA sequences of this sample code for an identical CDR3. This sequence joins TRBV4-3 and TRBJ2-2; TRBD1 is a possible D gene (6 bases). Trimming cost V 1 base and J 2 bases, with 8 bases left between them. Germline V gene data show CDR1 as LGHNA and CDR2 as YSLEER. This CDR3 region has 15 residues. The CDR3 loop is CASSQVDRNTGELFF. The CDR3 DNA reads TGCGCCAGCAGCCAAGTGGACAGAAACACCGGGGAGCTGTTTTTT.

This clone has a single count. The rearrangement uses TRBV5-1 and TRBJ1-3; possible D gene TRBD1, 5 bases. With 6 bases removed from V and 1 base from J, the gap between germline ends came to 8 bases. The CDR3 runs to 13 residues. Germline loops: CDR1 SGHRS, CDR2 YFSETQ. The DNA for the CDR3 is TGCGCCAGCAAGCAGGGTTCTGGAAACACCATATATTTT. Amino acid sequence: CASKQGSGNTIYF.

The rearrangement links TRBV21-1 to TRBJ1-1. TRBV21-1 is an annotated pseudogene. The CDR3 has 14 amino acids. As DNA, the CDR3 is TGTGCCAGCAGCAATACTTCAATGAACACTGAAGCTTTCTTT. It yields the protein CASSNTSMNTEAFF.

The chain carries TRBV7-2 and TRBJ1-4; 7 bases fit TRBD1. Germline V CDR1 and CDR2: SGHTA, FQGNSA. The J segment lost 0 bases and the V segment lost 1 base, leaving 5 bases of the junction unmatched. The CDR3 has 17 residues. CDR3 in amino acids: CASSLGQGSATNEKLFF. In DNA, the CDR3 is TGTGCCAGCAGCTTAGGACAGGGATCAGCAACTAATGAAAAACTGTTTTTT.

In its sample, this clone was seen once. This chain links TRBV19 with TRBJ2-2; 13 positions match TRBD2. The CDR3 sequence is 16 residues long. The V and J ends lost 7 bases and 1 base, in that order; junction bases with no gene match: 3. Germline V CDR1 and CDR2: LNHDA, SQIVND (reference sequence). CDR3 nucleotide sequence: TGTGCCAGTATTGGACTAGCGGGAGTGAACACCGGGGAGCTGTTTTTT. Protein: CASIGLAGVNTGELFF.

This sequence joins TRBV2 and TRBJ2-5, with 10 positions matching TRBD1. TRBJ2-7 explains the end of the DNA better; the J call may be wrong. In germline, CDR1 is SNHLY, CDR2 FYNNEI. The CDR3 is 14 amino acids. The CDR3 DNA sequence: TGTGCCAGCACCGTGGCGACAGGGGGCGCCGAGCAGTACTTC. This gives the protein CASTVATGGAEQYF.

This chain connects TRBV6-1 to TRBJ1-2; possibly TRBD1 for D (6 bases). The ends were cut back, 4 bases at V and 0 bases at J, with 15 bases in the middle. The V gene's germline CDR1 is MNHNS and CDR2 SASEGT. This CDR3 contains 16 residues. The CDR3 is CASSGRGGTSNYGYTF. CDR3 DNA sequence: TGTGCCAGCAGTGGGAGGGGGGGGACATCTAACTATGGCTACACCTTC.

This sequence joins TRBV7-9 and TRBJ1-1; no reliable D call. Deletions cut 3 bases from V and 3 bases from J, with 11 bases between. Looked up from germline, CDR1 is SEHNR and CDR2 is FQNEAQ (reference sequence). The CDR3 is 14 amino acids. This CDR3 is CASSFRSQYTEAFF. Here the CDR3 DNA reads TGTGCCAGCAGCTTTAGGTCACAGTACACTGAAGCTTTCTTT.

The chain links TRBV7-9 to TRBJ2-5; 9 nucleotides match TRBD1. This CDR3 spans 16 amino acids. The junction had 9 bases not matched to a gene; V was cut back by 2 bases and J by 5 bases. From germline, CDR1 is SEHNR and CDR2 FQNEAQ (reference sequence). The CDR3 DNA sequence: TGTGCCAGCAGCTTATCCACAGGGGGCTTCAGGGAGACCCAGTACTTC. Translated: CASSLSTGGFRETQYF.

The rearrangement links TRBV4-1 to TRBJ2-3; D unresolved. CDR3 length: 15 amino acids. Germline CDR1 is MGHRA and CDR2 is YSYEKL. V was clipped by 4 bases and J by 1 base, with 12 bases between them. CDR3 sequence (DNA): TGCGCCAGCAGCCCGCGGTATGGAGGCACAGATACGCAGTATTTT. This encodes CASSPRYGGTDTQYF.

This chain links TRBV10-3 with TRBJ2-1; 8 nucleotides align to TRBD2. The junction had 11 bases not matched to a gene; V was cut back by 3 bases and J by 7 bases. In germline, CDR1 is ENHRY, CDR2 SYGVKD. CDR3 size: 16 residues. The CDR3 DNA is TGTGCCATCAGTGACATTGGGTCGGGAGGGCAGAATGAGCAGTTCTTC. It codes for CAISDIGSGGQNEQFF.

The genes are TRBV6-1 and TRBJ2-1; 10 bases fit TRBD1. The germline gives CDR1 MNHNS, CDR2 SASEGT. Trimming took 4 bases from V and 4 from J; bases not matched to a gene: 4. The CDR3 is made up of 15 amino acids. The CDR3 coding sequence is TGTGCCAGCAGTGCACCGGGACAGGGGTACAATGAGCAGTTCTTC. Amino acids: CASSAPGQGYNEQFF.

The J gene is TRBJ2-2, the V gene TRBV9; possible D gene TRBD2, 5 bases. V was clipped by 0 bases and J by 7 bases, with 22 bases between them. Germline CDR1 and CDR2: SGDLS and YYNGEE. This CDR3 spans 18 amino acids. The CDR3 spells CASSVDSPGTNGVGELFF. The DNA of the CDR3 is TGTGCCAGCAGCGTAGATTCCCCGGGTACGAACGGGGTCGGGGAGCTGTTTTTT.

This clone was recorded only once. CDR3 region: CASRQSQGMYNEQFF. The CDR3 DNA reads TGTGCCAGCCGCCAGTCACAGGGGATGTACAATGAGCAGTTCTTC. The chain has TRBV5-6 and TRBJ2-1; 7 bases are a match to TRBD1. Germline-derived CDR1 and CDR2 are SGHDT and YYEEEE. V trimming: 7 bases; J trimming: 4 bases; junction bases outside the gene matches: 11. The CDR3 loop spans 15 amino acids.

The chain is built from TRBV2 and TRBJ2-7; D is perhaps TRBD2 (5 bases). The V gene's germline CDR1 is SNHLY and CDR2 FYNNEI. V was cut by 6 bases and J by 1 base, with 10 bases left in between. The CDR3 is 13 residues long. DNA of the CDR3: TGTGCCAGCAGGGAGGCCCTTTCCTACGAGCAGTACTTC. Translation gives CASREALSYEQYF. Combining the CDR3 with reference TRBV2 and TRBJ2-7 gives the whole variable domain EPEVTQTPSHQVTQMGQEVILRCVPISNHLYFYWYRQILGQKVEFLVSFYNNEISEKSEIFDDQFSVERPDGSNFTLKIRSTKLEDSAMYFCASREALSYEQYFGPGTRLTVT.

To note about this clone: Distinct nucleotide sequences in the sample also encode this CDR3. V and J are TRBV6-1 and TRBJ1-1; D perhaps matches TRBD1 (5 bases). The CDR3 has 14 residues. The V gene's germline CDR1 is MNHNS and CDR2 SASEGT. V was cut by 3 bases and J by 0 bases, with 8 bases left in between. The CDR3 is CASSEGRVNTEAFF. The CDR3 DNA is TGTGCCAGCAGTGAGGGACGGGTGAACACTGAAGCTTTCTTT.

The chain uses TRBV4-1 and TRBJ2-5; 9 nucleotides agree with TRBD2. TRBJ2-7 matches the DNA end more closely, so the J call is doubtful. Germline CDR1 and CDR2: MGHRA and YSYEKL. The CDR3 sequence is 16 residues long. The CDR3 spells CASSSAGGAIGNEQYF. The CDR3 DNA reads TGCGCCAGCAGCTCCGCGGGAGGGGCAATAGGGAACGAGCAGTACTTC.

The chain links TRBV19 to TRBJ2-7; the D is unclear. The CDR3 is made up of 15 amino acids. V lost 3 bases to trimming and J lost 0 bases, with 12 bases between them. Germline V gene sequence: CDR1 LNHDA, CDR2 SQIVND (reference sequence). DNA of the CDR3: TGTGCCAGTAGTATTGATTCAGTTAGCTCCTACGAGCAGTACTTC. It yields the protein CASSIDSVSSYEQYF. Full variable domain (remainder filled in from reference TRBV19 and TRBJ2-7): DGGITQSPKYLFRKEGQNVTLSCEQNLNHDAMYWYRQDPGQGLRLIYYSQIVNDFQKGDIAEGYSVSREKKESFPLTVTSAQKNPTAFYLCASSIDSVSSYEQYFGPGTRLTVT.

The rearrangement links TRBV13 to TRBJ2-1; 11 bases are a match to TRBD2. V shed 10 bases, J shed 5 bases, and the junction held 7 bases outside the gene matches. The CDR3 totals 14 residues. CDR1 and CDR2 from the germline V gene are PRHDT and FYEKMQ (reference sequence). This CDR3 is CAILSGRANNEQFF. As DNA, the CDR3 is TGTGCCATCCTTAGCGGGAGGGCCAACAATGAGCAGTTCTTC. Drawing the rest from reference TRBV13 and TRBJ2-1, the complete variable domain is AAGVIQSPRHLIKEKRETATLKCYPIPRHDTVYWYQQGPGQDPQFLISFYEKMQSDKGSIPDRFSAQQFSDYHSELNMSSLELGDSALYFCAILSGRANNEQFFGPGTRLTVL.

This clone was counted a single time. J is TRBJ2-3 and V is TRBV2, with 8 bases aligning to TRBD2. CDR1 and CDR2 (germline): SNHLY, FYNNEI. The ends lost 7 bases at V and 4 bases at J; junction bases unmatched: 13. The CDR3 is 16 amino acids. CDR3 in amino acids: CASTGGGLPRADTQYF. The DNA of the CDR3 is TGTGCCAGCACCGGGGGGGGACTCCCGAGGGCAGATACGCAGTATTTT.

This chain connects TRBV29-1 to TRBJ1-1; D gene unclear. Germline CDR1 reads SQVTM; CDR2 reads ANQGSEA. Trimming removed 1 base at V and 5 bases at J, with 23 bases between. CDR3 length equals 17 residues. In DNA form, the CDR3 reads TGCAGCGTTGAAGTGAGTCCGCACAGCTGGTCGGTGACTGAAGCTTTCTTT. This translates into CSVEVSPHSWSVTEAFF.

The gene calls are TRBV28 and TRBJ2-3; 11 positions match TRBD2. V was clipped by 6 bases and J by 7 bases; unmatched bases: 12. Germline V gene sequence: CDR1 MDHEN, CDR2 SYDVKM. This CDR3 is built from 16 residues. CDR3: CASSALIAGGQNTQYF. Here the CDR3 DNA reads TGTGCCAGCAGCGCCCTTATAGCGGGGGGGCAAAATACGCAGTATTTT.

The J gene is TRBJ1-6, the V gene TRBV4-3; D is undetermined. The CDR3 is 13 amino acids. In germline, CDR1 is LGHNA, CDR2 YSLEER. With 1 base removed from V and 2 bases from J, the gap between germline ends came to 0 bases. The CDR3 coding sequence is TGCGCCAGCAGCCAAGCCTATAATTCACCCCTCCACTTT. This codes for CASSQAYNSPLHF.

This clone has only one observation. The chain couples TRBV28 to TRBJ2-5; possible D gene TRBD1, 6 bases. The CDR3 has 14 residues. Trimming took 4 bases from V and 3 from J, leaving 12 bases between them. Germline values: CDR1 MDHEN, CDR2 SYDVKM. The CDR3 spells CASSWQGKEETQYF. CDR3 sequence (DNA): TGTGCCAGCAGTTGGCAGGGGAAAGAAGAGACCCAGTACTTC.

The chain employs TRBV5-4 and TRBJ2-3; D may be TRBD2 (6 bases). The CDR3 runs 14 residues. V lost 0 bases and J lost 5, with 10 bases in between. Per the germline V gene, CDR1 is SGHNT and CDR2 is YYREEE (reference sequence). The CDR3 protein is CASSLVGGGDTQYF. The CDR3 nucleotides read TGTGCCAGCAGCTTGGTGGGGGGTGGAGATACGCAGTATTTT.

The chain combines TRBV7-9 with TRBJ2-7; 9 bases agree with TRBD1. The germline V gene has CDR1 SEHNR and CDR2 FQNEAQ (reference sequence). Losses at the gene ends were 4 bases for V and 2 bases for J; bases not matched to a gene: 3. This CDR3 region has 14 residues. The CDR3 DNA reads as TGTGCCAGCAGCTGGACAGGGGTTACCTACGAGCAGTACTTC. It encodes CASSWTGVTYEQYF.